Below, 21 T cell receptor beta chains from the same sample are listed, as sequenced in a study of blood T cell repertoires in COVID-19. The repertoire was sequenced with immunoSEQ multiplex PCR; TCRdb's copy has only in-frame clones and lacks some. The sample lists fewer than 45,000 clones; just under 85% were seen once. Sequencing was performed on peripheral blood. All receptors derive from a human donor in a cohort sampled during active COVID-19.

CDR3 sequence reads: CASTRRWNTGELFF. CDR3 nucleotides: TGTGCCAGCACCCGTAGATGGAACACCGGGGAGCTGTTTTTT. The chain links TRBV9 to TRBJ2-2, with D hard to call. This CDR3 comprises 14 residues. From germline, CDR1 is SGDLS and CDR2 YYNGEE. Trimming pared 6 bases from V and 1 base from J, leaving 10 bases between.

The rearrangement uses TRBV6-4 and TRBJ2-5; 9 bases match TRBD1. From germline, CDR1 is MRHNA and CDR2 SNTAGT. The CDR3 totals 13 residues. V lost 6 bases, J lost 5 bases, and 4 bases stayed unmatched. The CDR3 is CASSFDRGETQYF. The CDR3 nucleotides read TGTGCCAGCAGCTTTGACAGGGGGGAGACCCAGTACTTC.

This chain's CDR3 is CSASQGQGDGYTF. The CDR3 bases are TGCAGTGCTAGTCAGGGGCAGGGAGATGGCTACACCTTC. The chain couples TRBV20-1 to TRBJ1-2, with D maybe TRBD1 (6 bases). The germline gives CDR1 DFQATT, CDR2 SNEGSKA (reference sequence). Between the trimmed V and J ends, which lost 3 bases and 6 bases, there was a span of 14 bases. This CDR3 comprises 13 residues.

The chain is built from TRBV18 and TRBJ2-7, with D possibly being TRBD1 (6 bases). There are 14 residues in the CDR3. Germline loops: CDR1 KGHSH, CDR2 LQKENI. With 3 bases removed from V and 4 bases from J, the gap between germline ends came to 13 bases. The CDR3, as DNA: TGTGCCAGCTCACCTGACATGGGGGCTTACGAGCAGTACTTC. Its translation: CASSPDMGAYEQYF. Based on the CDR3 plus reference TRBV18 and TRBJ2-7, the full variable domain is NAGVMQNPRHLVRRRGQEARLRCSPMKGHSHVYWYRQLPEEGLKFMVYLQKENIIDESGMPKERFSAEFPKEGPSILRIQQVVRGDSAAYFCASSPDMGAYEQYFGPGTRLTVT.

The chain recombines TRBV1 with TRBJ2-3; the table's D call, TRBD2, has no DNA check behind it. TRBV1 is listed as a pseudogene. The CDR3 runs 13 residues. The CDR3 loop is CTSSQALAGGQTF. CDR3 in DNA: TGCACCAGCAGCCAGGCTTTAGCGGGGGGCCAAACGTTT.

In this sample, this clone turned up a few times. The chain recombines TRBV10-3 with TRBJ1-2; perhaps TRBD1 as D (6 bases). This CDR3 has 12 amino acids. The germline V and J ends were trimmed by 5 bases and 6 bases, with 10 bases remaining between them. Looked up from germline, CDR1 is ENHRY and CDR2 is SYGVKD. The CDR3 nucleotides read TGTGCCATCAGTAGGACAGAGGATGGCTACACCTTC. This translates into CAISRTEDGYTF.

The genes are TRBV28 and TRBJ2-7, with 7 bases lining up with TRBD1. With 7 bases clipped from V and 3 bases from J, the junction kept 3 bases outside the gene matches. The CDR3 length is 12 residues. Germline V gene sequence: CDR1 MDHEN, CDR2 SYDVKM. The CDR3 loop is CASKGAFYEQYF. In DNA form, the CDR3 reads TGTGCCAGCAAGGGGGCCTTCTACGAGCAGTACTTC.

The CDR3 DNA is TGTGCCAGCAGCCAAGAGGGACACCTTAATGAAAAACTGTTTTTT. It encodes CASSQEGHLNEKLFF. This sequence joins TRBV4-2 and TRBJ1-4, with D possibly matching TRBD1 (6 bases). V was cut by 0 bases and J by 4 bases, with 9 bases left in between. In germline, CDR1 is LGHNA, CDR2 YNFKEQ. The CDR3 is made up of 15 amino acids.

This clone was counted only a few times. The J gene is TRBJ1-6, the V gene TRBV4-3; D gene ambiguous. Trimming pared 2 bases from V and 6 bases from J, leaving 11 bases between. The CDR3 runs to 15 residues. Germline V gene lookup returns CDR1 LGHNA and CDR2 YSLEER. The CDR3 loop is CASSQPGSGNSPLHF. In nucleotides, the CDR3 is TGCGCCAGCAGCCAACCGGGATCGGGTAATTCACCCCTCCACTTT.

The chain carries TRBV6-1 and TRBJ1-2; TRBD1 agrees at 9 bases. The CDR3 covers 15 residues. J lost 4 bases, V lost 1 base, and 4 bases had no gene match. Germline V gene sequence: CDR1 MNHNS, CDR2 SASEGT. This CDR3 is CASSEERDRAYGYTF. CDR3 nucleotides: TGTGCCAGCAGTGAAGAGCGGGACAGGGCCTATGGCTACACCTTC.

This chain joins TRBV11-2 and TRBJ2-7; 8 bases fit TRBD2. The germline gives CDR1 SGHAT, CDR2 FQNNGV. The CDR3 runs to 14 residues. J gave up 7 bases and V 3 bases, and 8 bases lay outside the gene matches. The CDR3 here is CASSFRGGLGEQYF. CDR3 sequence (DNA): TGTGCCAGCAGCTTTCGGGGGGGCTTAGGGGAGCAGTACTTC.

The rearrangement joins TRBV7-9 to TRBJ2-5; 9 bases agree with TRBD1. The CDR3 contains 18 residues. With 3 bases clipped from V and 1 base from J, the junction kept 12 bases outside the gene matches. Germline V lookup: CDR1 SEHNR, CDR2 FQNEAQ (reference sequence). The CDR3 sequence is CASSFSGQGSTFQETQYF. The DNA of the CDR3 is TGTGCCAGCAGCTTTTCGGGACAGGGATCAACTTTCCAAGAGACCCAGTACTTC. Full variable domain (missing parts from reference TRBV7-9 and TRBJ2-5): DTGVSQNPRHKITKRGQNVTFRCDPISEHNRLYWYRQTLGQGPEFLTYFQNEAQLEKSRLLSDRFSAERPKGSFSTLEIQRTEQGDSAMYLCASSFSGQGSTFQETQYFGPGTRLLVL.

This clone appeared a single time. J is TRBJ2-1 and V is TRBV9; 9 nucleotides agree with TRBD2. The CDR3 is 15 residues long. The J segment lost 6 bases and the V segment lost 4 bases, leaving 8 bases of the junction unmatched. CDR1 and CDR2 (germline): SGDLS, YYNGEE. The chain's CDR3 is CASSSRAGGGNEQFF. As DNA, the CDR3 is TGTGCCAGCAGCTCAAGAGCGGGGGGCGGCAATGAGCAGTTCTTC.

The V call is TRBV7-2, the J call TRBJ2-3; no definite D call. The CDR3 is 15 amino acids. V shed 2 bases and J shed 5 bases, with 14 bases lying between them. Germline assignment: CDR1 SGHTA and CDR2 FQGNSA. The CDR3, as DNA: TGTGCCAGCAGCTTAAACTCCCTCCCCAAAGATACGCAGTATTTT. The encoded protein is CASSLNSLPKDTQYF. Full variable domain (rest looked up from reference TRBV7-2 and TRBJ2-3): GAGVSQSPSNKVTEKGKDVELRCDPISGHTALYWYRQSLGQGLEFLIYFQGNSAPDKSGLPSDRFSAERTGGSVSTLTIQRTQQEDSAVYLCASSLNSLPKDTQYFGPGTRLTVL.

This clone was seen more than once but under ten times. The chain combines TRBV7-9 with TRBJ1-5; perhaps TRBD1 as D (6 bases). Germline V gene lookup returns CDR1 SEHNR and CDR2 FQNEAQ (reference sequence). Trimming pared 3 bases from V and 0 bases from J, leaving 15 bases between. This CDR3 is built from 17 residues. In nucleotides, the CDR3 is TGTGCCAGCAGCTTGGCAGGGGACCATTATAGCAATCAGCCCCAGCATTTT. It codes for CASSLAGDHYSNQPQHF.

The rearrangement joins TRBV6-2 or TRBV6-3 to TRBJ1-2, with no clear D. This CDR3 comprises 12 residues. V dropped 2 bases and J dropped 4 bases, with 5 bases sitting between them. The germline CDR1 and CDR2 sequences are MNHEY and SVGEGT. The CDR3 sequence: CASSYGSYGYTF. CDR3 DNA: TGTGCCAGCAGTTACGGGAGCTATGGCTACACCTTC.

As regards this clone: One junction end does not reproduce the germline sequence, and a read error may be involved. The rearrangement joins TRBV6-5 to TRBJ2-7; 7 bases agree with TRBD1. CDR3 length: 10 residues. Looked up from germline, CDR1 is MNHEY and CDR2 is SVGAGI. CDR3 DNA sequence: TGTGCCAGCAGCGACAGGGCATCGTGCTTC. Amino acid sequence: CASSDRASCF.

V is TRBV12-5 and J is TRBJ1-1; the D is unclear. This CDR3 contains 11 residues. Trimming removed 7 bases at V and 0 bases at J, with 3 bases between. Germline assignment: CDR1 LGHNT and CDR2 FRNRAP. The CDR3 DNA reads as TGTGCTAGTGCCTTGAACACTGAAGCTTTCTTT. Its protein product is CASALNTEAFF.

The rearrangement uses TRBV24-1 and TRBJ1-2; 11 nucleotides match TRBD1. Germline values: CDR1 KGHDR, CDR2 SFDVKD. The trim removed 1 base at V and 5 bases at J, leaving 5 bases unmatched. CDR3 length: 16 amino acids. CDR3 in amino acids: CATSDLGQGARYGYTF. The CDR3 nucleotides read TGTGCCACCAGTGATTTAGGACAGGGGGCAAGGTATGGCTACACCTTC.

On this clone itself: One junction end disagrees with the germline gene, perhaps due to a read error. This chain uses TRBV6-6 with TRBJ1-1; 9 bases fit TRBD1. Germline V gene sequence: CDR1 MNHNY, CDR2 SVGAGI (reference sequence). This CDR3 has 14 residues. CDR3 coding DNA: TGTGCCAGCAGTTACGGACAGGGGAACCCTGAAGCTTTCTTT. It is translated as CASSYGQGNPEAFF.

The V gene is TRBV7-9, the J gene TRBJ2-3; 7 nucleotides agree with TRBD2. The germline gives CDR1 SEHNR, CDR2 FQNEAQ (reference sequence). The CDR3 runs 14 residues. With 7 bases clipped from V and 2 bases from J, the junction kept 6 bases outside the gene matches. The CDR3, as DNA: TGTGCCAGCAACAGCGGGGCGCTCACAGATACGCAGTATTTT. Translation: CASNSGALTDTQYF.